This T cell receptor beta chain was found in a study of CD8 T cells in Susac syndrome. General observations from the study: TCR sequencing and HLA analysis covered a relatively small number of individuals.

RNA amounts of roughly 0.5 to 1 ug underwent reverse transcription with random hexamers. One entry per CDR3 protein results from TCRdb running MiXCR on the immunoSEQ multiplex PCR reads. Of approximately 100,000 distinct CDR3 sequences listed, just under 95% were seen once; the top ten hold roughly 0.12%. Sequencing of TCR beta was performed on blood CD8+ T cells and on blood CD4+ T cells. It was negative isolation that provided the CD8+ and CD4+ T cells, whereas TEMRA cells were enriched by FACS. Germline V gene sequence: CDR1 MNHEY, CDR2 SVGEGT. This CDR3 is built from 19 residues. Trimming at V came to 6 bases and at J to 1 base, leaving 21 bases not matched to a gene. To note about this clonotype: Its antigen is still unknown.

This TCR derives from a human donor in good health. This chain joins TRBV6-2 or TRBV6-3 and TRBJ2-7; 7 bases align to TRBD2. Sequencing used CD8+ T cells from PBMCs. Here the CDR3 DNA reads TGTGCCAGCAGCCCGGATATTCAGCAACTAGCGCGTGGATCCTACGAGCAGTACTTC. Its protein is CASSPDIQQLARGSYEQYF.